What follows is one T cell receptor beta chain and its context. The data are from a study of T cell responses to AZD1222 COVID-19 vaccine. Repertoires were generated with immunoSEQ multiplex PCR, while TCRdb's copy carries only in-frame clones and drops some. In the table there are roughly 150,000 clones, around nine tenths of which are singletons. The CDR3 is 17 amino acids. CDR1 is KGHSH and CDR2 is LQKENI in the germline V gene. V was pared by 3 bases and J by 0 bases, with 7 bases of the junction left unmatched. The sample in question was peripheral blood, obtained on day 0 of AZD1222 vaccination. This chain connects TRBV18 to TRBJ1-3; TRBD1 agrees at 8 bases. The TCR comes from an adult in good health. DNA of the CDR3: TGTGCCAGCTCACCGCGTGACAGGGGACTCTCTGGAAACACCATATATTTT. Translated, it gives CASSPRDRGLSGNTIYF.